Below, 17 T cell receptor beta chains from the same sample are listed, as sequenced in a study of shared clonotypes between healthy human individuals. The protocol was immunoSEQ multiplex PCR, while the TCRdb copy is restricted to in-frame clones and leaves out a portion. The profile shows some 1,400,000 clones, 95% to 97% of them singletons. Sequencing was done on a sample of naive CD4+ T cells sorted from blood. Documented subset: CD45RA+ positively selected. These receptor sequences come from a man aged 30-40 years in good health.

This chain links TRBV5-4 with TRBJ2-5; 10 bases line up with TRBD1. From germline, CDR1 is SGHNT and CDR2 YYREEE (reference sequence). The CDR3 spans 15 residues. V gave up 0 bases and J gave up 2 bases; unmatched junction bases: 1. The DNA for the CDR3 is TGTGCCAGCAGCTTGGCGGACAGGGGGCAAGAGACCCAGTACTTC. Its protein is CASSLADRGQETQYF. Together with reference TRBV5-4 and TRBJ2-5, the CDR3 gives the full variable domain: ETGVTQSPTHLIKTRGQQVTLRCSSQSGHNTVSWYQQALGQGPQFIFQYYREEENGRGNFPPRFSGLQFPNYSSELNVNALELDDSALYLCASSLADRGQETQYFGPGTRLLVL.

This chain joins TRBV11-2 and TRBJ2-1; D might be TRBD1 or TRBD2, each matching 5 bases. Trimming took 6 bases from V and 0 from J, leaving 24 bases between them. Germline V gene sequence: CDR1 SGHAT, CDR2 FQNNGV. The CDR3 runs 19 residues. CDR3 DNA: TGTGCCAGCAGAGGACCGGGGCTAGGACTCTCGGACTCCTACAATGAGCAGTTCTTC. Its protein product is CASRGPGLGLSDSYNEQFF.

The V gene is TRBV5-8, the J gene TRBJ2-1, with D possibly being TRBD2 (6 bases). Trimming removed 1 base at V and 10 bases at J, with 12 bases between. CDR3 length: 13 amino acids. Germline V CDR1 and CDR2: SGHTS, YDEGEE. CDR3 region: CASSLTGVGEQFF. The CDR3 DNA is TGTGCCAGCAGCTTGACGGGAGTCGGAGAGCAGTTCTTC.

The V gene is TRBV10-1, the J gene TRBJ2-7; D call uncertain. The V gene's germline CDR1 is WNHNN and CDR2 SYGVQD (reference sequence). The germline V and J ends were trimmed by 4 bases and 6 bases, with 13 bases remaining between them. The CDR3 totals 13 residues. DNA for the CDR3: TGCGCCAGCAGTGCGGCAGGCCCGGGCGAGCAGTACTTC. Translation: CASSAAGPGEQYF.

J is TRBJ1-2 and V is TRBV28; tentative D call: TRBD1 (5 bases). Germline CDR1 and CDR2: MDHEN and SYDVKM. This CDR3 region has 15 residues. V gave up 6 bases and J gave up 4 bases, with 18 bases separating them. The CDR3: CASSRRPGTGYGYTF. The CDR3 nucleotides read TGTGCCAGCAGCCGACGACCCGGGACGGGCTATGGCTACACCTTC.

Notes on this clone: The same CDR3 can be traced to other DNA sequences in this sample. V and J are TRBV7-8 and TRBJ1-5; 7 nucleotides line up with TRBD1. This CDR3 has 13 residues. V gave up 6 bases and J gave up 4 bases; unmatched junction bases: 3. Germline V gene sequence: CDR1 SGHVS, CDR2 FQNEAQ. The chain's CDR3 is CASSLDRNQPQHF. CDR3 bases: TGTGCCAGCAGTTTGGACAGGAATCAGCCCCAGCATTTT.

The rearrangement uses TRBV10-2 and TRBJ2-6; D gene ambiguous. The CDR3 contains 15 residues. V lost 0 bases, J lost 2 bases, and 5 bases lay in between. From germline, CDR1 is WSHSY and CDR2 SAAADI. CDR3 sequence reads: CASSESGPGANVLTF. In DNA form, the CDR3 reads TGCGCCAGCAGTGAGTCCGGTCCTGGGGCCAACGTCCTGACTTTC.

This chain uses TRBV18 with TRBJ2-1; 9 bases line up with TRBD2. Germline-derived CDR1 and CDR2 are KGHSH and LQKENI. Trimming took 4 bases from V and 7 from J; bases not matched to a gene: 8. The CDR3 covers 15 residues. The CDR3 sequence: CASSLSGSSSNEQFF. For the CDR3, the DNA is TGTGCCAGCTCACTTAGCGGGAGTTCTTCGAATGAGCAGTTCTTC.

This chain links TRBV28 with TRBJ1-2, with D tentatively TRBD1 (6 bases). The germline CDR1 and CDR2 sequences are MDHEN and SYDVKM. V was trimmed by 3 bases and J by 2 bases, leaving 10 bases between them. The CDR3 runs to 14 residues. CDR3 in DNA: TGTGCCAGCAGTTTTCCTGACAGGAACTATGGCTACACCTTC. It specifies CASSFPDRNYGYTF.

V usage is TRBV14 and J usage is TRBJ2-1; D not resolved. The CDR3 covers 14 residues. Germline assignment: CDR1 SGHDN and CDR2 FVKESK. V lost 0 bases, J lost 9 bases, and 12 bases lay in between. Here the CDR3 DNA reads TGTGCCAGCAGCCAAGAGAGAAAGGTTAGTGAGCAGTTCTTC. Translation: CASSQERKVSEQFF.

The rearrangement links TRBV6-5 to TRBJ2-7; 9 positions agree with TRBD1. Germline CDR1 is MNHEY and CDR2 is SVGAGI. The junction had 8 bases not matched to a gene; V was cut back by 0 bases and J by 5 bases. The CDR3 runs 16 residues. CDR3 DNA: TGTGCCAGCAGTTACTCGAGTGGACAGGGGTTCCACGAGCAGTACTTC. Translation gives CASSYSSGQGFHEQYF.

V and J are TRBV18 and TRBJ2-3; D is possibly TRBD1 (5 bases). The CDR3 is 16 residues long. Germline values: CDR1 KGHSH, CDR2 LQKENI. V lost 2 bases and J lost 6, with 18 bases in between. The CDR3 is CASSPIRGQTLDTQYF. The CDR3 DNA follows: TGTGCCAGCTCACCAATAAGGGGCCAAACTCTGGATACGCAGTATTTT.

Only one count was recorded for this clone. This chain links TRBV9 with TRBJ2-3; maybe TRBD2 (5 bases). V was clipped by 0 bases and J by 5 bases, with 19 bases between them. Looked up from germline, CDR1 is SGDLS and CDR2 is YYNGEE. This CDR3 has 17 residues. The CDR3 region is CASSVGSRTHRGDTQYF. The CDR3 DNA follows: TGTGCCAGCAGCGTAGGAAGCCGGACTCACCGGGGAGATACGCAGTATTTT.

V is TRBV15 and J is TRBJ2-1; tentatively, D is TRBD1 (5 bases). The CDR3 length is 15 residues. V lost 4 bases and J lost 0, with 10 bases in between. The germline gives CDR1 LNHNV, CDR2 YYDKDF (reference sequence). The CDR3 spells CATSTRQSSYNEQFF. As DNA, the CDR3 is TGTGCCACCAGCACAAGACAGAGCTCCTACAATGAGCAGTTCTTC.

The V gene is TRBV21-1, the J gene TRBJ2-7. TRBV21-1 is shown as a pseudogene. The CDR3 extends over 17 amino acids. The CDR3 reads CASSTPAGQGKTYEQYF. The CDR3 DNA reads as TGTGCCAGCAGTACGCCGGCGGGGCAGGGGAAAACCTACGAGCAGTACTTC.

The chain couples TRBV4-3 to TRBJ1-1; D remains unclear. CDR1 LGHNA and CDR2 YSLEER come from the germline V gene. Trimming removed 4 bases at V and 0 bases at J, with 9 bases between. The CDR3 runs 14 residues. CDR3 residues: CASSPDTVNTEAFF. Written as DNA, the CDR3 is TGCGCCAGCAGCCCCGACACGGTGAACACTGAAGCTTTCTTT.

The rearrangement uses TRBV10-3 and TRBJ2-3; the D gene is possibly TRBD2 (5 bases). V shed 8 bases and J shed 2 bases, with 11 bases lying between them. The CDR3 is made up of 13 amino acids. CDR1 is ENHRY and CDR2 is SYGVKD in the germline V gene. The CDR3 here is CAIGGADTDTQYF. The CDR3, as DNA: TGTGCCATCGGCGGAGCGGACACAGATACGCAGTATTTT.